This TCR beta chain was found in a study of T cells after posttransplantation cyclophosphamide listed by TCRdb under 2016. About the study as a whole: Using TRB sequencing, the study followed how the T cell repertoire reconstituted after myeloablative bone marrow transplantation in which posttransplantation cyclophosphamide served as GVHD prophylaxis. Blood from every one of the roughly 33 PTCy patients who had 1-year posttransplant specimens underwent TRB sequencing. Samples from 30 to 35 PTCy-treated patients, along with samples from roughly 15 of their related bone marrow donors, underwent antigen receptor sequencing. TRA and TRB clonality were tightly correlated in several samples, so subsequent TCR analyses focused on TRB only. In 3 patients, TRB sequencing was also performed on up to roughly 3 more blood samples taken 2 to 5.2 years after transplant, and in 4 patients, pretransplant blood was also TRB-sequenced. Public TRB sequences were checked against a database of over 3,500 sequences associated with responses to pathogens, tumor antigens, self-antigens and alloantigens. What the research found in general, with its limitations: The TRB repertoires of T cells infiltrating skin or GI tract showed only limited overlap with the TRB repertoires of T cells in blood. Across under 50 patients, recipient CMV seropositivity and CMV reactivation were highly associated with TRB clonality; PTCy diversity was similar to CNI/methotrexate controls. At 1-2 months, donor-recipient similarity was low but rose over the first year, and the later blood repertoires were often dominated by donor CD8+ memory clones.

Related bone marrow donors provided peripheral blood samples on the day of marrow donation. Peripheral blood and bone marrow mononuclear cells were isolated by Ficoll-Hypaque density centrifugation and were cryopreserved. This clone has ten or more counts. Its antigen specificity is not known. Base-call qualities are not available, and no considerably larger clone is one nucleotide away. V lost 0 bases and J lost 7 bases, and the count of bases not matched to a germline gene is 4. The CDR3 holds 15 amino acids from the cysteine to the phenylalanine. CDR3 DNA only is kept here, 45 bases in frame from base 1. The germline V gene specifies SGHRS as CDR1 and YFSETQ as CDR2. TRB sequencing was run on genomic DNA with either the immunoSEQ assay at survey resolution or the hsTCRB kit. In the source study's methods: The immunoSEQ software handled initial read processing, and the LymphoSeq R package was used for repertoire analyses. Clonality was calculated as 1 minus normalized Shannon entropy, and the Gini coefficient was also calculated for each TRB dataset. Phenotypes of unsorted samples were inferred by mapping TRB sequences from sorted subsets of the recipient or donor onto unsorted samples of the same recipient. The table was pulled from immuneACCESS by TCRdb, which kept in-frame rearrangements only. Such tables lose some clones; where checked, under half of the loss comes from unresolved V genes, and the rest has no known cause. The V and J calls and clone size come from that table; D and trimming were worked out from the DNA. The table shows under 45,000 clones here, with no singletons. The ten largest clones capture about 4.5% of the sample.

This receptor was taken from a woman between 45 and 65 years old in good health and a related stem cell transplant donor. The receptor chain draws on TRBV5-1 and TRBJ2-1, and 10 bases in between align with TRBD2. The sample consisted of PBMCs. CDR3 loop: CASSLGLAGRNEQFF. The nucleotides read TGCGCCAGCAGCTTGGGACTAGCGGGCAGAAATGAGCAGTTCTTC.